This T cell receptor beta chain was profiled in a study of regulatory T cells in long-lasting Graves disease. This clonotype was seen at least ten times. Library construction for TCR beta used iRepertoire HTBI primers and Arm-PCR of CDR3 regions. TCRdb reprocessed the multiplex PCR reads with MiXCR, giving one entry per CDR3 protein. The table has a few hundred thousand distinct CDR3 sequences, less than 30% seen once. Time point denoted: persistent/refractory GD, antithyroid drugs over 5 years with positive TRAb. Making the TCR library involved RNA that had been extracted from PBMCs. Trimming cost V 0 bases and J 5 bases; bases outside gene matches: 12. The CDR3 has 17 amino acids. Germline CDR1 and CDR2: MNHEY and SVGAGI.

The starting material was peripheral blood mononuclear cells (PBMCs), obtained when the disease was refractory, from a patient treated with antithyroid drugs. The genes are TRBV6-5 and TRBJ2-5; 7 positions match TRBD1. The sequence derives from a woman aged 40 to 55 with Graves disease. CDR3 in DNA: TGTGCCAGCAGTTACTCTCCCCCGTCGGAGACAGGGGAGACCCAGTACTTC. Its protein is CASSYSPPSETGETQYF.